The 8 T cell receptor beta chains reported below all come from one sample, sequenced in a study of shared clonotypes between healthy human individuals. Selected positively for CCR7 and CD45RO-negative, naive CD8 cells excluded terminally differentiated effector memory CD45RA+ cells. TCRdb's table, derived via immunoSEQ multiplex PCR, lists solely in-frame clones and lacks some. The table includes about 2 million clones, approximately 95% detected once. The sample comprised naive CD8+ T cells sorted from blood. Receptors originate from a young man in good health.

The chain couples TRBV19 to TRBJ1-1, with unresolved D. Germline V gene lookup returns CDR1 LNHDA and CDR2 SQIVND (reference sequence). V was clipped by 2 bases and J by 3 bases, with 10 bases between them. The CDR3 runs 14 residues. CDR3 nucleotides: TGTGCCAGTAGTATAATGGACGGCGACACTGAAGCTTTCTTT. Its protein product is CASSIMDGDTEAFF. Filled out from reference TRBV19 and TRBJ1-1, the complete variable domain reads DGGITQSPKYLFRKEGQNVTLSCEQNLNHDAMYWYRQDPGQGLRLIYYSQIVNDFQKGDIAEGYSVSREKKESFPLTVTSAQKNPTAFYLCASSIMDGDTEAFFGQGTRLTVV.

The chain carries TRBV27 and TRBJ1-5, with TRBD1 as a possible D gene (6 bases). The CDR3 has 14 residues. V was cut by 5 bases and J by 3 bases, with 11 bases left in between. The V gene's germline CDR1 is MNHEY and CDR2 SMNVEV (reference sequence). The DNA for the CDR3 is TGTGCCAGCAGTGTACAGGGCCCCAATCAGCCCCAGCATTTT. It encodes CASSVQGPNQPQHF.

The rearrangement joins TRBV29-1 to TRBJ2-4, with D maybe TRBD1 (6 bases). V shed 7 bases and J shed 5 bases, with 18 bases lying between them. The CDR3 runs 14 residues. Germline CDR1 SQVTM, CDR2 ANQGSEA. CDR3 sequence: CSATDSALENIQYF. The CDR3 region has the DNA TGCAGCGCTACGGACAGTGCCTTAGAAAACATTCAGTACTTC.

This chain joins TRBV18 and TRBJ1-5; 11 positions agree with TRBD1. The CDR3 consists of 21 residues. Trimming took 3 bases from V and 0 from J; bases not matched to a gene: 16. The germline CDR1 and CDR2 sequences are KGHSH and LQKENI. The CDR3 reads CASSPLIIGQGAVYSNQPQHF. As DNA, the CDR3 is TGTGCCAGCTCACCTCTTATAATCGGACAGGGGGCCGTGTATAGCAATCAGCCCCAGCATTTT.

In its sample, this clone was seen once. This sequence joins TRBV6-1 and TRBJ2-7; 9 nucleotides line up with TRBD2. The CDR3 spans 16 residues. CDR1 and CDR2 from the germline V gene are MNHNS and SASEGT. V lost 2 bases and J lost 2; bases outside the gene matches: 7. Here the CDR3 reads CASSENSGGLPYEQYF. Written as DNA, the CDR3 is TGTGCCAGCAGTGAAAATAGCGGGGGTCTTCCCTACGAGCAGTACTTC.

CDR3 amino acids: CASSLSDMNNEQFF. CDR3 bases: TGTGCCAGCAGTTTATCGGACATGAACAATGAGCAGTTCTTC. This sequence joins TRBV27 and TRBJ2-1; perhaps TRBD1 as D (5 bases). CDR3 length equals 14 residues. From germline, CDR1 is MNHEY and CDR2 SMNVEV (reference sequence). Between the trimmed V and J ends, which lost 0 bases and 5 bases, there was a span of 8 bases.

This clone was seen once. V and J are TRBV27 and TRBJ2-3, with D possibly being TRBD1 (6 bases). V was pared by 8 bases and J by 1 base, with 19 bases between. The CDR3 loop spans 16 amino acids. CDR1 MNHEY and CDR2 SMNVEV come from the germline V gene (reference sequence). DNA for the CDR3: TGTGCCAGCGCGCAGCGCTTCAAGGGGGGCACAGATACGCAGTATTTT. Translating it yields CASAQRFKGGTDTQYF.

V gene TRBV6-1 combines with J gene TRBJ1-6; tentative D call: TRBD1 (5 bases). The CDR3 spans 13 residues. Germline lookup yields CDR1 MNHNS and CDR2 SASEGT. Trimming shortened V by 6 bases and J by 10 bases, and 13 bases separated the two germline ends. The CDR3 protein is CASSQGLGSPLHF. The CDR3 nucleotides read TGTGCCAGCAGCCAGGGATTAGGGTCACCCCTCCACTTT.